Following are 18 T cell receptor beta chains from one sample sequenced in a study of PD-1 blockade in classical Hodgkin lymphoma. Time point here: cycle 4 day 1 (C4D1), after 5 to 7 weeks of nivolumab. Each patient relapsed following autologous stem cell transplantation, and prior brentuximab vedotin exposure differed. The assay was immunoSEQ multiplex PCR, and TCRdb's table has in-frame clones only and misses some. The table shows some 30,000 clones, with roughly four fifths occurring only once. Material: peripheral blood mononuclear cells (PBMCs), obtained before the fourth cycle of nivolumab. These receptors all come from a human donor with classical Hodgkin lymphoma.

The CDR3 DNA reads as TGTGCCAGCTCACCGACGGAAATTCCGAACACTGAAGCTTTCTTT. Protein: CASSPTEIPNTEAFF. The rearrangement links TRBV18 to TRBJ1-1; D remains unclear. From germline, CDR1 is KGHSH and CDR2 LQKENI. The germline V and J ends were trimmed by 3 bases and 1 base, with 12 bases remaining between them. The CDR3 covers 15 residues.

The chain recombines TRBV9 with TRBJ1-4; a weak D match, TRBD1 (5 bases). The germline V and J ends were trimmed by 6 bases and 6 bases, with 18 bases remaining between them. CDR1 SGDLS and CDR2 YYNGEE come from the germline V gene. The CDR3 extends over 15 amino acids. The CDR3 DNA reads TGTGCCAGCACCCAGGGACCAGAAAGGGATGAAAAACTGTTTTTT. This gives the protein CASTQGPERDEKLFF.

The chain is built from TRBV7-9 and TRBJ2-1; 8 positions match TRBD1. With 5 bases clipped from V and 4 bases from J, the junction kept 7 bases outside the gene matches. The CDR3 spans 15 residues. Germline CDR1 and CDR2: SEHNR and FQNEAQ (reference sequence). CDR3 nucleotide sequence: TGTGCCAGCAGCCCCCGACAGGGGCAATACAATGAGCAGTTCTTC. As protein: CASSPRQGQYNEQFF.

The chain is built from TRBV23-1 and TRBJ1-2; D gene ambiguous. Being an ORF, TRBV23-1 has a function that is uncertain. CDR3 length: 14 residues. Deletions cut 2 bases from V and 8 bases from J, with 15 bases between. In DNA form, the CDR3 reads TGCGCCAGCAGTCAAGTATCCCGGCGAGAAGGCTACACCTTC. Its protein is CASSQVSRREGYTF.

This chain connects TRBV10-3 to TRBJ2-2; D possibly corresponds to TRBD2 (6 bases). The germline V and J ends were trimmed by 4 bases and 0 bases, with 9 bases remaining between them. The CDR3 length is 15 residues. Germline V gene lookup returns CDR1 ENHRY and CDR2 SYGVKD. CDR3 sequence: CAISVAGTNTGELFF. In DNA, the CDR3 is TGTGCCATCAGTGTGGCGGGGACGAACACCGGGGAGCTGTTTTTT.

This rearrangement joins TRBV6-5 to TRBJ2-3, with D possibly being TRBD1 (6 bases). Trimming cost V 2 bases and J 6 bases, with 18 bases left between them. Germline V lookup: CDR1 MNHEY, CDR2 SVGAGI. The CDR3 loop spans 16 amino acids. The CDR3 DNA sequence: TGTGCCAGCAGTTACAACCCGCGGACAGCAGCCGATACGCAGTATTTT. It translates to CASSYNPRTAADTQYF.

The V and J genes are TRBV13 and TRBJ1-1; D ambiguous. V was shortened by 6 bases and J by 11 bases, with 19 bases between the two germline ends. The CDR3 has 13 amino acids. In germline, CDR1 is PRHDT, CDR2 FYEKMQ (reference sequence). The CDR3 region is CASSLLNPSMAFF. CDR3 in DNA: TGTGCCAGCAGTTTACTTAACCCGAGCATGGCTTTCTTT.

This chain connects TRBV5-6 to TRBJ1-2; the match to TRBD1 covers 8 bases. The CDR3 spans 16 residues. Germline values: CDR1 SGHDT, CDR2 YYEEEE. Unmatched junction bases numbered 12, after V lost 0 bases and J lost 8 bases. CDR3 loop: CASSLGSGRGPEGYTF. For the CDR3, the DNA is TGTGCCAGCAGCTTGGGTTCCGGCAGGGGGCCTGAGGGCTACACCTTC.

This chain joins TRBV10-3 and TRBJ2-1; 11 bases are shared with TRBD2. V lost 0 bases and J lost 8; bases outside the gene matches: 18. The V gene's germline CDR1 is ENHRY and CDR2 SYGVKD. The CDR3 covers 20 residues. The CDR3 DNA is TGTGCCATCAGTGAGTCGAAACCTGGGGTTAGCGGGGGGGCCCTCGATGAGCAGTTCTTC. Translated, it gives CAISESKPGVSGGALDEQFF.

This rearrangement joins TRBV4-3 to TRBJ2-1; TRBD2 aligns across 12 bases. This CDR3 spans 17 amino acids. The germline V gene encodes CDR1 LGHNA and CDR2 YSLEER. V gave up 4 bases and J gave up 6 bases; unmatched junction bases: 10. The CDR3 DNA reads TGCGCCAGCAGCCGGCCGGCACTAGCGGGAGGACTCAATGAGCAGTTCTTC. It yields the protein CASSRPALAGGLNEQFF.

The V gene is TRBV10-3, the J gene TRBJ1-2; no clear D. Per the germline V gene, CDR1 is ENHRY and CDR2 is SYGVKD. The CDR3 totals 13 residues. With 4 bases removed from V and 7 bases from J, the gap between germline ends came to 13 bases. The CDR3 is CAISVQSSSGYTF. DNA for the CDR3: TGTGCCATCAGTGTACAGTCGTCGAGTGGCTACACCTTC.

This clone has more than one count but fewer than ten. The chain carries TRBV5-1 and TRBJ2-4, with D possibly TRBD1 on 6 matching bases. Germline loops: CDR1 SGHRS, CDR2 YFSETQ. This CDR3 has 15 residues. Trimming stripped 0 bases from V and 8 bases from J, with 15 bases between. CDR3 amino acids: CASSLGRGQTDIQYF. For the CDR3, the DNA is TGCGCCAGCAGCTTGGGGCGAGGACAGACAGACATTCAGTACTTC. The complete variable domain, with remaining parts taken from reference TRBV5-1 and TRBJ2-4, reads KAGVTQTPRYLIKTRGQQVTLSCSPISGHRSVSWYQQTPGQGLQFLFEYFSETQRNKGNFPGRFSGRQFSNSRSEMNVSTLELGDSALYLCASSLGRGQTDIQYFGAGTRLSVL.

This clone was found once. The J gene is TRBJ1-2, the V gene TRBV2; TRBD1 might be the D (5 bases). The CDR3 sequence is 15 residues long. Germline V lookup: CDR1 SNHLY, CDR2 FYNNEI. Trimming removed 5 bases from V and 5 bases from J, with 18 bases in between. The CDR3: CASSRTQRRAYGYTF. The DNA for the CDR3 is TGTGCCAGCAGTAGGACACAACGGAGAGCATATGGCTACACCTTC.

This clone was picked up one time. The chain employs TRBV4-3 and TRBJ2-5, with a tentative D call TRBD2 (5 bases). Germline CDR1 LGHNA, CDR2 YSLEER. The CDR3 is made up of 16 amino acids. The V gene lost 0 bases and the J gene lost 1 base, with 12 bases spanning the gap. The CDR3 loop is CASSQDRSRVQETQYF. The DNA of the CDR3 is TGCGCCAGCAGCCAAGATAGATCGAGGGTCCAAGAGACCCAGTACTTC.

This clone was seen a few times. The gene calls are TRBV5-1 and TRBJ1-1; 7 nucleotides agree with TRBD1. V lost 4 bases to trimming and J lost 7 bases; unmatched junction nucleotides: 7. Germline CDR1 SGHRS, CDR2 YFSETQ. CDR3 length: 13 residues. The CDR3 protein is CASSPGTADEAFF. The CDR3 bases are TGCGCCAGCAGCCCAGGGACAGCGGATGAAGCTTTCTTT.

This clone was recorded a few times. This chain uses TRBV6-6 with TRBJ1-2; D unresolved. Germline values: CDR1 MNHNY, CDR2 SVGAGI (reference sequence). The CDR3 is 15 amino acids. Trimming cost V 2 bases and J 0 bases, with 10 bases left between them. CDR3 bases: TGTGCCAGCAGTTACGCGAGGGAAACTAACTATGGCTACACCTTC. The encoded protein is CASSYARETNYGYTF.

The CDR3, as DNA: TGTGCCAGTAGTGGGACTAGCGGGAGGTCGGAGCAGTTCTTC. Its protein is CASSGTSGRSEQFF. The chain links TRBV19 to TRBJ2-1; TRBD2 matches at 15 bases. The CDR3 extends over 14 amino acids. With 5 bases clipped from V and 10 bases from J, the junction kept 3 bases outside the gene matches. Germline V CDR1 and CDR2: LNHDA, SQIVND (reference sequence).

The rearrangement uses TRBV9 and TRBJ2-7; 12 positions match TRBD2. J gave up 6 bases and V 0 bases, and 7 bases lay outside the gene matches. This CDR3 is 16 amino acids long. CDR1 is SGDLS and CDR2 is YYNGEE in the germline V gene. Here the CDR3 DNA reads TGTGCCAGCAGCGTAGAGGAGACTAGCGGGAGCGGCGAGCAGTACTTC. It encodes CASSVEETSGSGEQYF.